These 10 T cell receptor beta chains came from one sample sequenced in a study of shared clonotypes between healthy human individuals (dated by TCRdb to the early 2020s). The protocol used for the library was the immunoSEQ multiplex PCR assay. TCRdb limited this immuneACCESS table to in-frame rearrangements with V and J called. A share of clones is missing; checked studies link under half to unresolved V genes, and the rest is unexplained. The sample has more than 2,000,000 clones on record, more than 90% of them singletons. The ten largest clonotypes hold over 0.12% of the sample. Sequences were obtained from naive CD4+ T cells sorted from blood. The cell subset or site label of this sample denotes: CD45RA+ positively selected. Source of these receptors: a man in his late teens or twenties in good health.

On this clone itself: This CDR3 is also generated by other DNA sequences in the sample. V is TRBV5-6 and J is TRBJ2-1, with unresolved D. The germline gives CDR1 SGHDT, CDR2 YYEEEE. The CDR3 has 12 amino acids. Between the trimmed V and J ends, which lost 2 bases and 7 bases, there was a span of 7 bases. CDR3 sequence: CASSLLGNEQFF. The CDR3 region has the DNA TGTGCCAGCAGCTTATTAGGGAATGAGCAGTTCTTC.

This chain joins TRBV4-3 and TRBJ2-5, with TRBD2 identical over 7 bases. The germline CDR1 and CDR2 sequences are LGHNA and YSLEER. The V segment lost 0 bases and the J segment 7 bases; nucleotides outside the gene matches: 5. The CDR3 totals 14 residues. The DNA for the CDR3 is TGCGCCAGCAGCCAAGAGTGGGGGGGAGGGACCCAGTACTTC. Residues: CASSQEWGGGTQYF.

The V and J genes are TRBV5-4 and TRBJ1-2; D might be TRBD1 (6 bases). Deletions cut 2 bases from V and 4 bases from J, with 18 bases between. Germline V gene lookup returns CDR1 SGHNT and CDR2 YYREEE (reference sequence). There are 16 residues in the CDR3. The CDR3 DNA is TGTGCCAGCAGCTTTGTGGGGGCGGTGCAAACCTATGGCTACACCTTC. This encodes CASSFVGAVQTYGYTF.

Only a few counts were recorded for this clone. The rearrangement links TRBV4-1 to TRBJ2-1, with 13 positions matching TRBD2. Trimming at V came to 2 bases and at J to 6 bases, leaving 4 bases not matched to a gene. This CDR3 has 16 residues. CDR1 and CDR2 (germline): MGHRA, YSYEKL. CDR3 sequence: CASSQTGTSGINEQFF. The CDR3 DNA reads as TGCGCCAGCAGCCAAACGGGGACTAGCGGGATCAATGAGCAGTTCTTC.

This clone was observed once. V gene TRBV5-5 combines with J gene TRBJ1-2; 8 nucleotides align to TRBD1. This CDR3 is built from 14 residues. The trim removed 3 bases at V and 4 bases at J, leaving 5 bases unmatched. CDR1 is SGHKS, CDR2 YYEKEE, per germline (reference sequence). In nucleotides, the CDR3 is TGTGCCAGCAGCTCCTTACAGGGGGTCTATGGCTACACCTTC. Translation gives CASSSLQGVYGYTF.

V usage is TRBV11-1 and J usage is TRBJ2-3, with TRBD2 matching 9 bases. The CDR3 is 16 amino acids. Germline assignment: CDR1 SGHAT and CDR2 FQDESV (reference sequence). J was trimmed by 3 bases and V by 1 base; bases with no gene match: 5. CDR3 DNA sequence: TGTGCCAGCAGCTTAGTTCCGCGGGGGGGTACAGATACGCAGTATTTT. It yields the protein CASSLVPRGGTDTQYF.

The chain joins TRBV29-1 to TRBJ1-1; no firm D call. This CDR3 region has 12 residues. V lost 0 bases to trimming and J lost 4 bases, with 6 bases between them. Germline assignment: CDR1 SQVTM and CDR2 ANQGSEA. CDR3 in DNA: TGCAGCGTTGAAGATGGAGTCACTGAAGCTTTCTTT. It codes for CSVEDGVTEAFF.

The genes are TRBV27 and TRBJ1-6, with a possible D match to TRBD1 (5 bases). V was clipped by 3 bases and J by 12 bases, with 15 bases between them. Germline loops: CDR1 MNHEY, CDR2 SMNVEV (reference sequence). CDR3 length: 14 residues. This CDR3 reads CASSFSTGLRPLHF. CDR3 nucleotide sequence: TGTGCCAGCAGTTTTTCGACGGGACTCCGACCCCTCCACTTT.

The rearrangement joins TRBV19 to TRBJ2-7; 14 bases match TRBD2. Germline assignment: CDR1 LNHDA and CDR2 SQIVND (reference sequence). The CDR3 runs to 17 residues. J gave up 4 bases and V 3 bases, and 8 bases lay outside the gene matches. CDR3 loop: CASSILPRTSGRYEQYF. As DNA, the CDR3 is TGTGCCAGTAGTATTTTACCGCGGACTAGCGGGAGGTACGAGCAGTACTTC. Full variable domain (missing parts from reference TRBV19 and TRBJ2-7): DGGITQSPKYLFRKEGQNVTLSCEQNLNHDAMYWYRQDPGQGLRLIYYSQIVNDFQKGDIAEGYSVSREKKESFPLTVTSAQKNPTAFYLCASSILPRTSGRYEQYFGPGTRLTVT.

The chain is built from TRBV5-6 and TRBJ1-2; D gene ambiguous. The length of the CDR3 is 14 residues. The germline gives CDR1 SGHDT, CDR2 YYEEEE. The germline V and J ends were trimmed by 2 bases and 4 bases, with 12 bases remaining between them. CDR3 region: CASSLSGFPYGYTF. CDR3 DNA sequence: TGTGCCAGCAGCTTATCCGGATTTCCCTATGGCTACACCTTC.